The 15 T cell receptor beta chains below come from one sample, sequenced in a study of T cells in tumors after PD-1 blockade. Measured with immunoSEQ multiplex PCR; TCRdb has only the in-frame clones, and not every one. The sample has approximately 45,000 clones; more than 65% are singletons. The sequenced sample was PBMCs, obtained before anti-PD-1 therapy. The receptors originated from a human donor with advanced basal cell or squamous cell carcinoma (not recorded which).

This clone was seen once. The chain recombines TRBV5-4 with TRBJ2-1; 14 nucleotides align to TRBD2. Per the germline V gene, CDR1 is SGHNT and CDR2 is YYREEE (reference sequence). Unmatched junction bases numbered 7, after V lost 5 bases and J lost 9 bases. The CDR3 sequence is 15 residues long. CDR3 bases: TGTGCCAGCAGTTACTCGACTAGCGGGAGGGGTGAGCAGTTCTTC. This encodes CASSYSTSGRGEQFF.

The chain recombines TRBV18 with TRBJ1-5; maybe TRBD1 (6 bases). The CDR3 has 14 amino acids. V lost 4 bases and J lost 3, with 10 bases in between. Germline V gene sequence: CDR1 KGHSH, CDR2 LQKENI. For the CDR3, the DNA is TGTGCCAGCTCACAGGCAGGGGCCAATCAGCCCCAGCATTTT. Its protein product is CASSQAGANQPQHF.

In its sample, this clone was seen a few times. V is TRBV20-1 and J is TRBJ1-5, with D unclear. The germline gives CDR1 DFQATT, CDR2 SNEGSKA (reference sequence). Deletions cut 3 bases from V and 1 base from J, with 10 bases between. The CDR3 length is 14 residues. In DNA, the CDR3 is TGCAGTGCTAGTATCGATCACAGCAATCAGCCCCAGCATTTT. This codes for CSASIDHSNQPQHF.

The chain carries TRBV7-2 and TRBJ2-7; D assignment may be TRBD1 or TRBD2 (5 bases each). Germline loops: CDR1 SGHTA, CDR2 FQGNSA. The V end was cut by 6 bases, the J end by 4 bases, with 13 bases between. This CDR3 comprises 13 residues. DNA for the CDR3: TGTGCCAGCAGACACTCGTGGGGGTACGAGCAGTACTTC. Translating it yields CASRHSWGYEQYF. Variable domain in full (rest from reference TRBV7-2 and TRBJ2-7): GAGVSQSPSNKVTEKGKDVELRCDPISGHTALYWYRQSLGQGLEFLIYFQGNSAPDKSGLPSDRFSAERTGGSVSTLTIQRTQQEDSAVYLCASRHSWGYEQYFGPGTRLTVT.

J is TRBJ2-7 and V is TRBV6-6; D perhaps matches TRBD2 (6 bases). The V end lost 7 bases, the J end lost 8 bases, and 15 bases lay between the germline ends. The CDR3 loop spans 12 amino acids. Looked up from germline, CDR1 is MNHNY and CDR2 is SVGAGI (reference sequence). The CDR3 sequence is CASTGGQRQQYF. Here the CDR3 DNA reads TGTGCCAGCACCGGAGGGCAAAGGCAGCAGTACTTC.

This clone is classed as medium-sized. The chain links TRBV2 to TRBJ1-4; 8 bases are a match to TRBD1. V gave up 7 bases and J gave up 1 base; unmatched junction bases: 5. Per germline, CDR1 SNHLY and CDR2 FYNNEI. The CDR3 runs to 15 residues. The CDR3 bases are TGTGCCAGCACCGGAGGACAGGGAACTAATGAAAAACTGTTTTTT. Its protein product is CASTGGQGTNEKLFF.

The rearrangement links TRBV29-1 to TRBJ1-2; D is unclear. Deletions cut 6 bases from V and 7 bases from J, with 21 bases between. Germline values: CDR1 SQVTM, CDR2 ANQGSEA. This CDR3 contains 14 residues. CDR3 DNA sequence: TGCAGCGTCGCGGGAGAGACGAGACATGGTGGCTACACCTTC. The encoded protein is CSVAGETRHGGYTF.

This clone was detected a few times. The chain uses TRBV7-8 and TRBJ2-1; 10 positions agree with TRBD1. J was trimmed by 2 bases and V by 6 bases; bases with no gene match: 4. The germline V gene has CDR1 SGHVS and CDR2 FQNEAQ. There are 15 residues in the CDR3. The CDR3 protein is CASRWGQGTYNEQFF. In nucleotides, the CDR3 is TGTGCCAGCAGGTGGGGACAGGGGACCTACAATGAGCAGTTCTTC.

CDR3 residues: CATSAPTSGSSYNEQFF. CDR3 nucleotides: TGTGCCACCAGTGCCCCTACTAGCGGTAGCTCCTACAATGAGCAGTTCTTC. The genes are TRBV24-1 and TRBJ2-1; 8 nucleotides line up with TRBD2. Germline V gene data show CDR1 as KGHDR and CDR2 as SFDVKD. The CDR3 is made up of 17 amino acids. Unmatched junction bases numbered 8, after V lost 5 bases and J lost 0 bases.

The J gene is TRBJ2-2, the V gene TRBV5-1; D possibly matches TRBD1 or TRBD2 (5 bases each). V lost 5 bases, J lost 7 bases, and 15 bases lay in between. This CDR3 has 14 residues. Germline V gene data show CDR1 as SGHRS and CDR2 as YFSETQ. The CDR3: CASRLRGGIGELFF. CDR3 nucleotide sequence: TGCGCCAGCAGGTTGCGTGGGGGTATCGGGGAGCTGTTTTTT.

The V gene is TRBV15, the J gene TRBJ2-7; D gene ambiguous. There are 13 residues in the CDR3. The germline V gene encodes CDR1 LNHNV and CDR2 YYDKDF (reference sequence). V lost 8 bases, J lost 6 bases, and 17 bases lay in between. CDR3 DNA sequence: TGTGCCACCCTTGGACCCGCGGTGGGCGAGCAGTACTTC. This translates into CATLGPAVGEQYF.

Only one count was recorded for this clone. This chain joins TRBV9 and TRBJ2-1; possibly TRBD2 for D (6 bases). V was shortened by 0 bases and J by 7 bases, with 17 bases between the two germline ends. The CDR3 is made up of 16 amino acids. Germline CDR1 SGDLS, CDR2 YYNGEE. CDR3 nucleotide sequence: TGTGCCAGCAGCGTAGTCAATAGCGGCCGTGCAAATGAGCAGTTCTTC. This translates into CASSVVNSGRANEQFF.

The chain employs TRBV4-2 and TRBJ2-5; TRBD2 agrees at 14 bases. The CDR3 length is 18 residues. Germline assignment: CDR1 LGHNA and CDR2 YNFKEQ. V lost 4 bases, J lost 2 bases, and 9 bases stayed unmatched. The CDR3 reads CASSPHGLAGGRQETQYF. CDR3 DNA: TGTGCCAGCAGCCCCCACGGACTAGCGGGAGGTCGACAAGAGACCCAGTACTTC.

The chain carries TRBV5-1 and TRBJ2-7; tentatively, D is TRBD1 (5 bases). Germline CDR1 is SGHRS and CDR2 is YFSETQ. V lost 1 base and J lost 2, with 10 bases in between. The length of the CDR3 is 14 residues. CDR3 sequence reads: CASSLSPGPYEQYF. CDR3 bases: TGCGCCAGCAGCTTGTCCCCAGGGCCCTACGAGCAGTACTTC.

The genes are TRBV11-1 and TRBJ2-3; the D is unclear. Trimming took off 1 base at V and 10 bases at J, with 9 bases between the two ends. Germline-derived CDR1 and CDR2 are SGHAT and FQDESV (reference sequence). This CDR3 is 12 amino acids long. The CDR3 is CASSLVEGPQYF. The DNA for the CDR3 is TGTGCCAGCAGCTTAGTGGAAGGGCCGCAGTATTTT.